This TCR beta chain was recovered during a study of T cells after yellow fever vaccination (dated by TCRdb to about 2019). As for the study more broadly: The SMART-Seq v4 Ultra Low Input RNA kit was used to prepare libraries from fractions with low cell numbers. To follow T-cell clones before and after both primary and booster YFV17D yellow fever vaccination, bulk TCR alpha and beta repertoires underwent longitudinal sequencing. Two healthy male donors, one aged 18 to 30 and one aged 30 to 39 years, were included in the cohort. Blood was collected at multiple timepoints before and after primary and secondary immunization, and bulk PBMC replicates and cell subsets were isolated.

The sample's treatment or condition label is to be understood as: live attenuated yellow fever vaccine strain. At every blood-draw timepoint, two biological replicates of bulk PBMCs were collected. PBMCs were isolated from peripheral blood using a standard Ficoll-Paque protocol. RNA was extracted with TriZol from bulk PBMCs, CD4 and CD8 fractions, and dextramer-positive and dextramer-negative fractions. The germline V gene provides CDR1 SGHDT and CDR2 YYEEEE. The CDR3 goes from the cysteine to the phenylalanine over 15 residues. CDR3 DNA only is kept here, 45 bases in frame from base 1. V is pruned by 0 bases and J by 5 bases, leaving 5 bases of the junction without a gene match. A word on this clonotype: It has no known antigen specificity. No per-base quality is available; no much larger clone lies one base away.

Overall study outcomes, separate from this receptor: Most clones expanded after primary vaccination (around 96% of CD4 and 88% of CD8) were re-detected after the booster, suggesting that broad memory maintenance occurred. Because the study included only two donors, the extent to which the findings can be generalized is limited. FACS-sorted repertoires could contain abundant contaminating clonotypes from the bulk population, so computational filtering was required. Compared with the primary T-cell response, the secondary T-cell response was weaker but faster, peaking on day 5 rather than day 15. A small share of clonotypes was detected in both CD4 and CD8 compartments, with the overlap likely arising from convergent recombination.

Sequenced on an Illumina NovaSeq 6000. TCR cDNA was synthesized by 5'RACE template switching, through which a universal primer site and unique molecular identifiers were introduced. cDNA synthesis was primed from both the TCR alpha and TCR beta constant segments. Library amplification used two PCR steps, and the second PCR step added sample barcodes and sequencing adapters. Sequencing of libraries was performed on Illumina HiSeq 2500 (2x100 bp) or NovaSeq (2x150 bp). The original methods were these. MIGEC was used to demultiplex reads and collapse the reads into UMI consensus sequences, and MiXCR was used for V(D)J alignment. Vaccine-responding clonotypes were defined with edgeR using replicate PBMC samples, requiring FDR below 0.01 and a log2 fold change above 5 up to day 15. Bulk clonotypes were assigned CD4 or CD8 identity according to which sequenced CD4 or CD8 repertoire held them at higher abundance. TCRdb trimmed the raw reads at Q25, called clones with MiXCR and kept productive beta chains. Here each entry gathers all rows of one CDR3 protein and keeps the most common genes and DNA. These V and J calls rely on TCRdb rather than the paper's analysis. In all, the sample holds hundreds of thousands of distinct CDR3 sequences, and under 20% of those were seen once. Of the sample, over 15% falls within the top ten clones.

This material consisted of PBMCs, taken before the yellow fever booster vaccination. The sequence was collected from a man in his late teens or twenties who received the YFV17D yellow fever vaccine. The chain was built from TRBV5-6 and TRBJ2-5, with TRBD2 identical over 9 junction bases. The nucleotides are TGTGCCAGCAGCTTGGCGGGCGGGGGGGTGGAGACCCAGTACTTC. It codes for CASSLAGGGVETQYF. Outside the CDR3, residues come from the reference TRBV5-6 and TRBJ2-5 proteins, so the full variable domain is: DAGVTQSPTHLIKTRGQQVTLRCSPKSGHDTVSWYQQALGQGPQFIFQYYEEEERQRGNFPDRFSGHQFPNYSSELNVNALLLGDSALYLCASSLAGGGVETQYFGPGTRLLVL.